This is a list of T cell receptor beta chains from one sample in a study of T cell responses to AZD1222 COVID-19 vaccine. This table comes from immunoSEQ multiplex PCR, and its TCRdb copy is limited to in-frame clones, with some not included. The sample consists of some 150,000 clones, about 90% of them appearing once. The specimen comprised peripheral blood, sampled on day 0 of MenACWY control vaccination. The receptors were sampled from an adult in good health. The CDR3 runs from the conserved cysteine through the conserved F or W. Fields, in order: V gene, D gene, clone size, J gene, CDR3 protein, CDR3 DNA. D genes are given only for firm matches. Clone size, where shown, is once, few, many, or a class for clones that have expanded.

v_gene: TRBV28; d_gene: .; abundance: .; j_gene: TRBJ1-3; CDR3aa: CASIGPPAHTIYF; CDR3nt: TGTGCCAGCATAGGGCCCCCGGCACACACCATATATTTT
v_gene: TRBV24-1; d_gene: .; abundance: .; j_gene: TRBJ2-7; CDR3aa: CATSDDSGTRDYEQYF; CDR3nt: TGTGCCACCAGTGACGACTCCGGGACCCGAGACTACGAGCAGTACTTC
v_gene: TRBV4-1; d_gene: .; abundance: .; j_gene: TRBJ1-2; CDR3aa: CASSQGPRDYGYTF; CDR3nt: TGCGCCAGCAGCCAAGGGCCCCGGGACTATGGCTACACCTTC
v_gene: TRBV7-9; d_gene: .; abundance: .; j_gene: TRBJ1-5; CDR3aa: CASSRQSNQPQHF; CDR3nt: TGTGCCAGCAGCAGACAGAGCAATCAGCCCCAGCATTTT
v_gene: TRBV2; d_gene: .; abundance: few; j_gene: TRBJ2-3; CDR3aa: CASSWDSRTDTQYF; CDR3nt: TGTGCCAGCAGTTGGGACTCTCGCACAGATACGCAGTATTTT
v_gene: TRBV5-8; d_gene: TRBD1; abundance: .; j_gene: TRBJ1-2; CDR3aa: CASSLGTGAANYGYTF; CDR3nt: TGTGCCAGCAGCTTGGGGACAGGGGCCGCTAACTATGGCTACACCTTC
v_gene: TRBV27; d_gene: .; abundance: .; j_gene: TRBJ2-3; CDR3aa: CASSLSGDSSTDTQYF; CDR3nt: TGTGCCAGCAGTTTATCGGGGGATAGTAGCACAGATACGCAGTATTTT
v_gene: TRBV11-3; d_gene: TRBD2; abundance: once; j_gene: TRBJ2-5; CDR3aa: CASSEGTSGSSYQETQYF; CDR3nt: TGTGCCAGCAGCGAAGGGACTAGCGGGAGCTCCTACCAAGAGACCCAGTACTTC
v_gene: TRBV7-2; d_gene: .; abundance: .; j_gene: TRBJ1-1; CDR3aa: CASSLVSGFGSTEAFF; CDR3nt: TGTGCCAGCAGCCTCGTGTCGGGGTTTGGGTCCACTGAAGCTTTCTTT
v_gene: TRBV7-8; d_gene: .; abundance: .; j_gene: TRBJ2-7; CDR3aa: CASRFSTSSYEQYF; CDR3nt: TGTGCCAGCAGATTTAGCACCAGCTCCTACGAGCAGTACTTC
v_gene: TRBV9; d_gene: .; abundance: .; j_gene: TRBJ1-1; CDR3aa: CASSAPLSQGNTEAFF; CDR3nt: TGTGCCAGCAGCGCACCCCTCTCCCAGGGTAACACTGAAGCTTTCTTT
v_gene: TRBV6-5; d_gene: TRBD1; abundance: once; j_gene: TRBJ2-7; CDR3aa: CASSAGTAYEQYF; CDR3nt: TGTGCCAGCAGCGCCGGGACAGCCTACGAGCAGTACTTC
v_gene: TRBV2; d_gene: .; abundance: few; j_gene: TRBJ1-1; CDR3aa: CASALGNTEAFF; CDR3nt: TGTGCCAGCGCCCTGGGGAACACTGAAGCTTTCTTT
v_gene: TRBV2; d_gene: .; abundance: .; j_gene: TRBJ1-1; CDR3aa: CASIGRARGSILNTEAFF; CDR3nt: TGTGCCAGCATAGGCAGGGCGAGGGGATCGATACTGAACACTGAAGCTTTCTTT
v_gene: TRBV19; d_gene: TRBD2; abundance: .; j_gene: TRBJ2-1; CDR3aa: CASSPGGLADYNEQFF; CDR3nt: TGTGCCAGTAGCCCAGGGGGACTAGCGGACTACAATGAGCAGTTCTTC
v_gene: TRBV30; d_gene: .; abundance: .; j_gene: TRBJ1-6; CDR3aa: CAWGREVKNSPLHF; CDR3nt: TGTGCCTGGGGTAGGGAAGTGAAAAATTCACCCCTCCACTTT
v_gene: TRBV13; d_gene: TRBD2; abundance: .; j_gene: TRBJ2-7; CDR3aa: CASSVTSGSEQYF; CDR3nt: TGTGCCAGCAGCGTGACTAGCGGGAGCGAGCAGTACTTC
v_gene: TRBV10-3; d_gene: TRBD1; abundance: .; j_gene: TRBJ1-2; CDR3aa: CAITPTGSYGYTF; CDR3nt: TGTGCCATCACCCCGACAGGGAGCTATGGCTACACCTTC
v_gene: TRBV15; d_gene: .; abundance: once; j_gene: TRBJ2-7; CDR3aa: CATSRVAQGNSYEQYF; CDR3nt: TGTGCCACCAGCAGAGTCGCACAGGGTAACTCCTACGAGCAGTACTTC
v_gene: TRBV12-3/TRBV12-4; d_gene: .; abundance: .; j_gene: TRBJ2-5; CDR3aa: CASSLGRGETQYF; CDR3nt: TGTGCCAGCAGTTTGGGTAGGGGTGAGACCCAGTACTTC
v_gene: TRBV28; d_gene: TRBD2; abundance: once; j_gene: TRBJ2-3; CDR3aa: CASNGGRHSTDTQYF; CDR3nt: TGTGCCAGCAACGGCGGGAGGCATTCCACAGATACGCAGTATTTT
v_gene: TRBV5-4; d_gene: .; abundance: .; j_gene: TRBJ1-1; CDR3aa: CASSLVSGTEAFF; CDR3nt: TGTGCCAGCAGCTTGGTAAGTGGCACTGAAGCTTTCTTT
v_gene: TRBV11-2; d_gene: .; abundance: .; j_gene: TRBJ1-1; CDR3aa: CASSRQAMNTEAFF; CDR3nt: TGTGCCAGCAGCCGACAGGCGATGAACACTGAAGCTTTCTTT
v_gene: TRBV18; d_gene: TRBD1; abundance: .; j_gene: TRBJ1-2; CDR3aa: CASSPIGQGAMGNYGYTF; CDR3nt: TGTGCCAGCTCACCAATCGGACAGGGGGCGATGGGTAACTATGGCTACACCTTC
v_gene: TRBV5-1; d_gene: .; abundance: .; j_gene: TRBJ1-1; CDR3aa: CASSLMGVSGNTEAFF; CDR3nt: TGCGCCAGCAGCTTGATGGGGGTTAGTGGGAACACTGAAGCTTTCTTT
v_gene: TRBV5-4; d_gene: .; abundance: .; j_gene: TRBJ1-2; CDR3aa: CASSPSGGGRFYGYTF; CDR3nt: TGTGCCAGCAGCCCCTCCGGAGGGGGGCGCTTCTATGGCTACACCTTC
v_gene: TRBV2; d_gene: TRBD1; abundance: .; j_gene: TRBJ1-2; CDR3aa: CASRTSGTGGGYTF; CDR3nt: TGTGCCAGCAGGACCTCGGGGACAGGAGGGGGCTACACCTTC
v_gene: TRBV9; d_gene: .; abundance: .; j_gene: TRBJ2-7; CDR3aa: CASSPSGMGNEQYF; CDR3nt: TGTGCCAGCTCCCCATCCGGGATGGGGAACGAGCAGTACTTC
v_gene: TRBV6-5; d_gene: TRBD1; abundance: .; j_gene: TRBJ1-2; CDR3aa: CASMRQGGGYTF; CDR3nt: TGTGCCAGCATGCGACAGGGCGGAGGCTACACCTTC
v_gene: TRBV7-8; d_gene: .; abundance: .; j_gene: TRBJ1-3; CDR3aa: CASSLEWPEGYGNTIYF; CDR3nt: TGTGCCAGCAGCTTAGAGTGGCCCGAAGGCTACGGAAACACCATATATTTT
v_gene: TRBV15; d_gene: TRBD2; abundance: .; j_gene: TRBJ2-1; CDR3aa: CATSRELAGSNGNEQFF; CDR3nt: TGTGCCACCAGCAGAGAACTAGCGGGGTCAAATGGGAATGAGCAGTTCTTC
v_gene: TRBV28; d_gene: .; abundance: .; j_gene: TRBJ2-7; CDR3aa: CASSLEGLSSYEQYF; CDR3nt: TGTGCCAGCAGTTTAGAGGGACTGAGCTCCTACGAGCAGTACTTC
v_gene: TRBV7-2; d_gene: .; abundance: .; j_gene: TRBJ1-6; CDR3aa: CASQGQNNSPLHF; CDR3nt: TGTGCCAGCCAGGGACAAAATAATTCACCCCTCCACTTT
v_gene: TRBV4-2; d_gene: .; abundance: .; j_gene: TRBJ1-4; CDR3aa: CASSQDLGGTPREKLFF; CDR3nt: TGTGCCAGCAGCCAAGATCTTGGCGGGACCCCACGGGAAAAACTGTTTTTT
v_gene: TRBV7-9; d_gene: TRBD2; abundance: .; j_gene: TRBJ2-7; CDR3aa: CASSAARGTYEQYF; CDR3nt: TGTGCCAGCAGCGCAGCGCGGGGGACCTACGAGCAGTACTTC
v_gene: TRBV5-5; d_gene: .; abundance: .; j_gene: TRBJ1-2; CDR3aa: CASSLSESGTQLNYGYTF; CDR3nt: TGTGCCAGCAGCTTGTCAGAATCGGGTACTCAACTGAACTATGGCTACACCTTC
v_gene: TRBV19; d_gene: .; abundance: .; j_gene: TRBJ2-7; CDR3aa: CASSIPGALYEQYF; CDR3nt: TGTGCCAGTAGTATACCCGGCGCACTCTACGAGCAGTACTTC
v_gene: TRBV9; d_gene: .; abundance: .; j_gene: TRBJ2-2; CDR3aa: CASRPRVGQEEREPHTGELFF; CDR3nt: TGTGCCAGCAGGCCAAGAGTGGGACAGGAGGAGCGGGAGCCACACACCGGGGAGCTGTTTTTT
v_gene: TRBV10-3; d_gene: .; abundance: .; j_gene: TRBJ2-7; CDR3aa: CAIRDGPSYEQYF; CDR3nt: TGTGCCATCAGGGACGGTCCTTCCTACGAGCAGTACTTC
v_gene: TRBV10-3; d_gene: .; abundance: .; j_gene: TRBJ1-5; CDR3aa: CAISEVEEHQPQHF; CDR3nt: TGTGCCATCAGTGAGGTTGAAGAGCACCAGCCCCAGCATTTT
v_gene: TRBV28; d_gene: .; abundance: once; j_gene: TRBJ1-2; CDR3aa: CASRLNINYGYTF; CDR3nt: TGTGCCAGCAGGCTTAACATTAACTATGGCTACACCTTC
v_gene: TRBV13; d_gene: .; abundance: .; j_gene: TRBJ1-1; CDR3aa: CASSFWTEGTEAFF; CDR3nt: TGTGCCAGCAGCTTTTGGACCGAGGGGACTGAAGCTTTCTTT
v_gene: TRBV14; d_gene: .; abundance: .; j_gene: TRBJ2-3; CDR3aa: CASSQGSGTDTQYF; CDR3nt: TGTGCCAGCAGCCAAGGGTCGGGCACAGATACGCAGTATTTT
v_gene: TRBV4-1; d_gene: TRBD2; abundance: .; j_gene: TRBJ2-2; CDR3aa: CASSQDRSGANTGELFF; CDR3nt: TGCGCCAGCAGCCAAGATCGGAGCGGGGCGAACACCGGGGAGCTGTTTTTT
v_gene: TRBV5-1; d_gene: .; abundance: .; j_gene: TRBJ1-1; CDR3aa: CASSPSNGRTEAFF; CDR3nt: TGCGCCAGCAGCCCGAGCAATGGACGCACTGAAGCTTTCTTT
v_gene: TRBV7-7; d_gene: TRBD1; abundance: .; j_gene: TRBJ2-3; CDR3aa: CASREDPDRATDTQYF; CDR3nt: TGTGCTAGCAGGGAGGACCCGGACAGGGCCACAGATACGCAGTATTTT
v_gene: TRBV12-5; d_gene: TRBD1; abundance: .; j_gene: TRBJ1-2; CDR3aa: CASGLVLGTGDQRFLGYTF; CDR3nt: TGTGCTAGTGGTTTGGTACTGGGGACAGGGGATCAAAGATTCTTGGGCTACACCTTC
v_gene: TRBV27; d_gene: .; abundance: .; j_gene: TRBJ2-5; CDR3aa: CASSLWGSQETQYF; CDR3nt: TGTGCCAGCAGTTTATGGGGGAGCCAAGAGACCCAGTACTTC
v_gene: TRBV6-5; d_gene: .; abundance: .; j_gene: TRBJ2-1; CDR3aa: CASSTSRLVNEQFF; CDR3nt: TGTGCCAGCAGTACCTCCCGACTAGTCAATGAGCAGTTCTTC
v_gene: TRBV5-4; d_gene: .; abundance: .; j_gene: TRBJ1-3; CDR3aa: CASSLVGGNTIYF; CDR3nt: TGTGCCAGCAGCTTGGTTGGCGGAAACACCATATATTTT
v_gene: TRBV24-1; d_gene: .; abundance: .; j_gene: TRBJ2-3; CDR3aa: CATSDPLGTDTQYF; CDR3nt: TGTGCCACCAGTGACCCCCTGGGCACAGATACGCAGTATTTT
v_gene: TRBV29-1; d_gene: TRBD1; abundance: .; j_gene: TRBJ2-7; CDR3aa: CSVYRGRNEQYF; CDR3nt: TGCAGCGTGTACAGGGGCAGGAACGAGCAGTACTTC
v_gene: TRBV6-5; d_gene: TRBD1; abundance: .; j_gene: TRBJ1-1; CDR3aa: CASIVGGQGSREAFF; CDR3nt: TGTGCCAGCATTGTCGGGGGACAGGGTAGTCGGGAAGCTTTCTTT
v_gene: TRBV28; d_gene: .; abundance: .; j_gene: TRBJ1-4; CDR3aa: CASSDSTNEKLFF; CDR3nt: TGTGCCAGCAGTGACTCAACTAATGAAAAACTGTTTTTT
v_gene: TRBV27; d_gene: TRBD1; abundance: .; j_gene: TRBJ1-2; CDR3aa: CASTQTGDNYGYTF; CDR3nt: TGTGCCAGCACCCAAACAGGGGACAACTATGGCTACACCTTC
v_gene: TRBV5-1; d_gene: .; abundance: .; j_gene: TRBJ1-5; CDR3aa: CASSLLPPGGDQPQHF; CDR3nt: TGCGCCAGCAGCTTGCTCCCGCCAGGAGGTGATCAGCCCCAGCATTTT
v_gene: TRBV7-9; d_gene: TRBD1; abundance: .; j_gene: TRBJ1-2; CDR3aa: CASSSGQGINGYTF; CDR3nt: TGTGCCAGCAGCTCCGGACAGGGCATCAATGGCTACACCTTC
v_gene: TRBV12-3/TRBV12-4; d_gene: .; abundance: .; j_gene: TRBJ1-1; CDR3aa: CASRLGPEAFF; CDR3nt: TGTGCCAGCAGGCTGGGGCCTGAAGCTTTCTTT